This T cell receptor beta chain was sequenced in a study of T cell changes during pregnancy in multiple sclerosis. Profiling relied on immunoSEQ multiplex PCR, and the TCRdb table lists in-frame clones only, not all of them. The data show approximately 100,000 clones, with around 90% seen just once and approximately 2.2% held by the top ten. Germline CDR1 reads KGHSH; CDR2 reads LQKENI. Trimming took 0 bases from V and 5 from J, leaving 11 bases between them. The CDR3 sequence is 15 residues long. Sequencing used peripheral blood, obtained after pregnancy. V and J are TRBV18 and TRBJ1-5; D gene unclear. This receptor was taken from a female donor in good health, enrolled as a control in a pregnancy study. This chain's CDR3 is CASSPPSGWDQPQHF. CDR3 nucleotides: TGTGCCAGCTCACCACCATCAGGTTGGGATCAGCCCCAGCATTTT.